These T cell receptor beta chains were read from a single sample in a study of blood T cell repertoires in COVID-19. Assay: immunoSEQ multiplex PCR; the TCRdb copy retains only in-frame clones and omits some. The table records over 100,000 clones, 80% to 90% of them present only once. The sequencing sample was made of peripheral blood. All receptors derive from a man aged 55-75 years with COVID-19, enrolled during active disease. Each CDR3 is given without its conserved first and last residue.

J | V | CDR3
TRBJ1-3 | TRBV12-5 | ASGPSDRPRSGNTIY
TRBJ2-3 | TRBV6-2/TRBV6-3 | ASSRATGRTDTQY
TRBJ2-5 | TRBV6-1 | ASSGRSGGAHRTQY
TRBJ2-2 | TRBV5-1 | ASSLGPRLASGELF
TRBJ2-1 | TRBV6-4 | ASSEPRGVLYNEQF
TRBJ2-5 | TRBV18 | ASSPPRTEETQY
TRBJ1-2 | TRBV6-5 | ASSYIPQRRGYT
TRBJ2-7 | TRBV19 | ASSTLGLAGYEQY
TRBJ1-1 | TRBV18 | ASLQDDGGYQPNTEAF
TRBJ2-5 | TRBV30 | AWSVLQETQY
TRBJ2-2 | TRBV5-8 | ASSFGVNTGELF
TRBJ2-5 | TRBV3-1/TRBV3-2 | ASSQEGDQETQY
TRBJ1-4 | TRBV5-1 | ASSLAGTGGAANEKLF
TRBJ1-2 | TRBV5-1 | ASSLDAWGRNDGYT
TRBJ1-2 | TRBV30 | AWSNRQQGAFV
TRBJ2-4 | TRBV3-1/TRBV3-2 | ASSQDLPTSGGPKNIQY
TRBJ2-7 | TRBV25-1 | ASSDPQRGGVSEQY
TRBJ2-2 | TRBV27 | ASSWSGTGVTGELF
TRBJ1-3 | TRBV4-1 | ASSPRATGGVGSGNTIY
TRBJ2-7 | TRBV3-1/TRBV3-2 | ASSRGDIGEQY
TRBJ2-1 | TRBV6-6 | ASSYAGTSGVNEQF
TRBJ2-1 | TRBV5-1 | ASSSWTSGGNNEQF
TRBJ2-3 | TRBV28 | ASSLAGGARDTQY
TRBJ1-4 | TRBV6-5 | ACQPGTGQEKLF
TRBJ1-1 | TRBV19 | ASSPLGTPVEAF
TRBJ2-5 | TRBV6-2/TRBV6-3 | ASSLSSGGQTQY